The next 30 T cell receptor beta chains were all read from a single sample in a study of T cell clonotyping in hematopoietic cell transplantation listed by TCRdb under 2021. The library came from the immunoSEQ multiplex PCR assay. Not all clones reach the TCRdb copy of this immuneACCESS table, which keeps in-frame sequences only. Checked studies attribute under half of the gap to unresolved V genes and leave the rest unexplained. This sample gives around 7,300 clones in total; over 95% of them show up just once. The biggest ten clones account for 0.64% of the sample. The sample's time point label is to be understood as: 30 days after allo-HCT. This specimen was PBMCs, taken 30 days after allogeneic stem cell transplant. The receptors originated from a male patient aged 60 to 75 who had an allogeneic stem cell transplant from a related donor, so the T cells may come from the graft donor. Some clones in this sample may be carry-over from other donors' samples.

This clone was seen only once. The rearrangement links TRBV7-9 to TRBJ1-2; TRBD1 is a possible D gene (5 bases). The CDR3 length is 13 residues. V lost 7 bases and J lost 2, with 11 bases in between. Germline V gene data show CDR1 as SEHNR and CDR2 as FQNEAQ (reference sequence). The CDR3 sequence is CASTLTVNYGYTF. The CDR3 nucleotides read TGTGCCAGCACCCTGACAGTGAACTATGGCTACACCTTC.

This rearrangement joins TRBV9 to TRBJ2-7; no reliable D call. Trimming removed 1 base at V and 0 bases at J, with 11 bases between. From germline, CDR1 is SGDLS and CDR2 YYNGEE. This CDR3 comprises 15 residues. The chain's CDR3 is CASSVTDVSSYEQYF. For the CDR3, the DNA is TGTGCCAGCAGCGTAACGGACGTCAGCTCCTACGAGCAGTACTTC.

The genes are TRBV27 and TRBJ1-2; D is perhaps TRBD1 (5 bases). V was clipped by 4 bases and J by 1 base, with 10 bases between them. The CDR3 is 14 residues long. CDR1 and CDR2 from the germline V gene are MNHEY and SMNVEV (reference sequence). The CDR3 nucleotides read TGTGCCAGCAGTTCAGTGACAGTTAACTATGGCTACACCTTC. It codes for CASSSVTVNYGYTF.

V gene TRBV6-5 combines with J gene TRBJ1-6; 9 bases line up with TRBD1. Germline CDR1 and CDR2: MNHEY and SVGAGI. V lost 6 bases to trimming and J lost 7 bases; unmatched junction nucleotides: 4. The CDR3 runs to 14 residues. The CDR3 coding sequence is TGTGCCAGCAGGGAGGGACAGGGAAATTCACCCCTCCACTTT. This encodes CASREGQGNSPLHF.

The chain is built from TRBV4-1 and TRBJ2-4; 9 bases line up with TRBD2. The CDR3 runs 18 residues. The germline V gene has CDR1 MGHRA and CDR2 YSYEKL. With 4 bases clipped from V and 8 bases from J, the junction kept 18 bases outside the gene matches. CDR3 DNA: TGCGCCAGCAGCCCCCGCCGCCTAGCGGGGAGCAGCGAGGACATTCAGTACTTC. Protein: CASSPRRLAGSSEDIQYF.

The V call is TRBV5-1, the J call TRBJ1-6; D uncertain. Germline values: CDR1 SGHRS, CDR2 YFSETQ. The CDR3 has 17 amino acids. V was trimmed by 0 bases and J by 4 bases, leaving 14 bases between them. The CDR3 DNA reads TGCGCCAGCAGCTTGGATGCGTTGGGCAGTTATAATTCACCCCTCCACTTT. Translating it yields CASSLDALGSYNSPLHF.

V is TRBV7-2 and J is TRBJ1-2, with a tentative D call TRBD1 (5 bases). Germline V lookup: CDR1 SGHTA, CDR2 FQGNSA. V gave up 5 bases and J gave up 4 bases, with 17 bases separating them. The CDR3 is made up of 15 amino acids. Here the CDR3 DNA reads TGTGCCAGCAGCAATTGGGTCGGGGGACTCTATGGCTACACCTTC. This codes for CASSNWVGGLYGYTF.

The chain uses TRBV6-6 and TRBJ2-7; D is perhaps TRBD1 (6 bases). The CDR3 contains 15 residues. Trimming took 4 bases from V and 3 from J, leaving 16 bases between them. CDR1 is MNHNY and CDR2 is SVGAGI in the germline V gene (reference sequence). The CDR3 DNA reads TGTGCCAGCAGTTTGTACACCGGGACAAACTACGAGCAGTACTTC. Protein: CASSLYTGTNYEQYF.

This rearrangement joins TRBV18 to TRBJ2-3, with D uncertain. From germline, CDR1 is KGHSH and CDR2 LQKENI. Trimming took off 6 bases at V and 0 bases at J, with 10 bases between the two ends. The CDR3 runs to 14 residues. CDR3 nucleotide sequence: TGTGCCAGCTCTGATACCACTAGCACAGATACGCAGTATTTT. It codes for CASSDTTSTDTQYF.

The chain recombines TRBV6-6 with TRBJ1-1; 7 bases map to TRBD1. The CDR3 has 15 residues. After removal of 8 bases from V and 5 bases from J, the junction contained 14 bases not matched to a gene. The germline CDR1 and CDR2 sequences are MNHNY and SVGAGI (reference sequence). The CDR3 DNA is TGTGCCAGCTTGGTTGGAGGGGGCGTTTGGACTGAAGCTTTCTTT. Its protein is CASLVGGGVWTEAFF.

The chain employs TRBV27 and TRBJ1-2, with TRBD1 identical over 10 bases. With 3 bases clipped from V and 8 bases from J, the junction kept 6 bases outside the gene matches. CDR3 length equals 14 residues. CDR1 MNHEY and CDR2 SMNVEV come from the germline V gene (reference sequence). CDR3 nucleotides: TGTGCCAGCAGTTTGGGGACAGGGGATTTCGGCTACACCTTC. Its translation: CASSLGTGDFGYTF.

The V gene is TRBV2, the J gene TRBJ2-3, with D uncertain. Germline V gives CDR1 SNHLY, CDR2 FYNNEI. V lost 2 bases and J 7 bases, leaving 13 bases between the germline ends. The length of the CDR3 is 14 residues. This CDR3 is CASSETTLLNTQYF. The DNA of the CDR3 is TGTGCCAGCAGTGAAACTACCCTTTTGAATACGCAGTATTTT.

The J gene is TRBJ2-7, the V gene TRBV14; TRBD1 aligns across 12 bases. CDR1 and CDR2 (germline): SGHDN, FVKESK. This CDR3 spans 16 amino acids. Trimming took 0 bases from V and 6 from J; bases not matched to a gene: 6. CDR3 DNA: TGTGCCAGCAGCCAAGATGGGGGGACAGGGGGCGTCGAGCAGTACTTC. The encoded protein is CASSQDGGTGGVEQYF.

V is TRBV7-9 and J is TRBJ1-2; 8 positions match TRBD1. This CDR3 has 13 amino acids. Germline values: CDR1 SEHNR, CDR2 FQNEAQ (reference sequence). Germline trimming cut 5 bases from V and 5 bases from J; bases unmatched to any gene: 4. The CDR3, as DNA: TGTGCCAGCAGCCCTACAGGGGGGTATGGCTACACCTTC. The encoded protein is CASSPTGGYGYTF.

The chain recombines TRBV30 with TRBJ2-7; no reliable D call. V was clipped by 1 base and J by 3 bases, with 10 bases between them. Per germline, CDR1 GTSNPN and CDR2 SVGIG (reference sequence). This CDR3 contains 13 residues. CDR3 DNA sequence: TGTGCCTGGAGTGCGGGTGCTGACTACGAGCAGTACTTC. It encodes CAWSAGADYEQYF.

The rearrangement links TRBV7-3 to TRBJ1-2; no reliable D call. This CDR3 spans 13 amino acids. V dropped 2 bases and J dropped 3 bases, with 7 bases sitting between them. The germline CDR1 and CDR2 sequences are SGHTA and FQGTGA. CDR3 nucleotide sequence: TGTGCCAGCAGCTTAGTCCCCCACTATGGCTACACCTTC. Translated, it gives CASSLVPHYGYTF.

CDR3 amino acids: CASSPTTNTGELFF. DNA of the CDR3: TGTGCCAGCAGCCCCACAACGAACACCGGGGAGCTGTTTTTT. The chain employs TRBV2 and TRBJ2-2; D not resolved. The V end was cut by 6 bases, the J end by 0 bases, with 8 bases between. The CDR3 is 14 amino acids. Germline V CDR1 and CDR2: SNHLY, FYNNEI.

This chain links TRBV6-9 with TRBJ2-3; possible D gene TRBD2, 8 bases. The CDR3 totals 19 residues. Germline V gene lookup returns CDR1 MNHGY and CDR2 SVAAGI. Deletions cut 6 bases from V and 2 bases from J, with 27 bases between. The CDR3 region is CASRIQGKLAVVHTDTQYF. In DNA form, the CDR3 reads TGTGCCAGCAGGATACAGGGGAAACTAGCGGTCGTTCACACAGATACGCAGTATTTT.

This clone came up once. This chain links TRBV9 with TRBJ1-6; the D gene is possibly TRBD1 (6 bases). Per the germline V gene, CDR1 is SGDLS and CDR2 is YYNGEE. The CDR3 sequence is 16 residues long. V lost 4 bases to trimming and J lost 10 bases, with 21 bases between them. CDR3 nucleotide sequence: TGTGCCAGCAGCACTCACAGGGATGGATCGCGGTCACCCCTCCACTTT. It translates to CASSTHRDGSRSPLHF.

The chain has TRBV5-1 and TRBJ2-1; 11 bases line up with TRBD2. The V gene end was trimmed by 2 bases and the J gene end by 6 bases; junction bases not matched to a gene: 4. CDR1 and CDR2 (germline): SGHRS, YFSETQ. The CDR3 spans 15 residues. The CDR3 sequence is CASSFLAGGSNEQFF. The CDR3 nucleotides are TGCGCCAGCAGCTTTCTAGCGGGGGGATCCAATGAGCAGTTCTTC.

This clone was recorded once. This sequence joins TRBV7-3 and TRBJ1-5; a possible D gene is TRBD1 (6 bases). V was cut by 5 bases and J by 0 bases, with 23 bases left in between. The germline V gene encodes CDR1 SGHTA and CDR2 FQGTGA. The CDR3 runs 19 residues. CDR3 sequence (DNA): TGTGCCAGCAGCCTTAAGGGGGGGACGGACAGTAATAGCAATCAGCCCCAGCATTTT. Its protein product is CASSLKGGTDSNSNQPQHF. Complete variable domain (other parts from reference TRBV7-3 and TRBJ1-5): GAGVSQTPSNKVTEKGKYVELRCDPISGHTALYWYRQSLGQGPEFLIYFQGTGAADDSGLPNDRFFAVRPEGSVSTLKIQRTERGDSAVYLCASSLKGGTDSNSNQPQHFGDGTRLSIL.

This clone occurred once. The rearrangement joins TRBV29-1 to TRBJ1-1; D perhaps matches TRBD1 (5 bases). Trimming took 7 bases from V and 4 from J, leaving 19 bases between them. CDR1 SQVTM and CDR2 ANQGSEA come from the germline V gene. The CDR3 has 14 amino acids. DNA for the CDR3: TGCAGCGGCCGGGACGCCGGAGGTAGCACTGAAGCTTTCTTT. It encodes CSGRDAGGSTEAFF. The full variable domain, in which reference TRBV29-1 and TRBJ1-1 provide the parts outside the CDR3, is SAVISQKPSRDICQRGTSLTIQCQVDSQVTMMFWYRQQPGQSLTLIATANQGSEATYESGFVIDKFPISRPNLTFSTLTVSNMSPEDSSIYLCSGRDAGGSTEAFFGQGTRLTVV.

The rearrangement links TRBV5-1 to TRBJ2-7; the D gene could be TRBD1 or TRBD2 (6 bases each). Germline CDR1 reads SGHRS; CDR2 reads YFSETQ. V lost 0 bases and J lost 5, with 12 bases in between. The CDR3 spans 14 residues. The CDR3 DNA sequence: TGCGCCAGCAGCTTGGAAGGGGGGTCCAACGAGCAGTACTTC. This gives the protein CASSLEGGSNEQYF.

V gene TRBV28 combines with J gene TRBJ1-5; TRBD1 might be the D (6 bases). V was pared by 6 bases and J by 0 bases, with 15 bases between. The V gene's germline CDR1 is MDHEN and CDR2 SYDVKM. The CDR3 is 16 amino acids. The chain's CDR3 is CASSQRGGYSNQPQHF. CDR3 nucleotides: TGTGCCAGCAGCCAACGGGGGGGCTATAGCAATCAGCCCCAGCATTTT.

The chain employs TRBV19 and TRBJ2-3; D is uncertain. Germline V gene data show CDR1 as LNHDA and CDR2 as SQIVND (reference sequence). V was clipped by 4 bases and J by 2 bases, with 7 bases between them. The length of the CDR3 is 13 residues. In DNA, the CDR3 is TGTGCCAGTAGTAAAGACTTCACAGATACGCAGTATTTT. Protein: CASSKDFTDTQYF.

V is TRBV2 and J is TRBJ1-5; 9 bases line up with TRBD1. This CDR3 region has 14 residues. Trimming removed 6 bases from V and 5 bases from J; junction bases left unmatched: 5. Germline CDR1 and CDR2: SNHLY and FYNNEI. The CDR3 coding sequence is TGTGCCAGCAGCCAGGACAGGGGTTATCAGCCCCAGCATTTT. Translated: CASSQDRGYQPQHF.

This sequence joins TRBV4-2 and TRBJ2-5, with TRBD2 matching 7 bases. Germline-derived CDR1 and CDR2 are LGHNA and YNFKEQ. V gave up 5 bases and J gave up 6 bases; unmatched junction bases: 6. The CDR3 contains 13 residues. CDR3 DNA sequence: TGTGCCAGCAGCGGGACTACAGAACAGACCCAGTACTTC. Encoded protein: CASSGTTEQTQYF.

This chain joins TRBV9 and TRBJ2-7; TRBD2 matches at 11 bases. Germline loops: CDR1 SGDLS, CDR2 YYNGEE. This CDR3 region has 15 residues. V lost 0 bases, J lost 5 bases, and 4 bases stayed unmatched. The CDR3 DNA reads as TGTGCCAGCAGCGTAGGTGGGACTAGCGGACACGAGCAGTACTTC. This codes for CASSVGGTSGHEQYF.

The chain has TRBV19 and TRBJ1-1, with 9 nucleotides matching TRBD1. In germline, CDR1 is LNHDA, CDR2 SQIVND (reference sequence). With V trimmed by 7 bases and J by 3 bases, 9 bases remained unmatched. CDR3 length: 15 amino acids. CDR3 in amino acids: CASTEGQGGDTEAFF. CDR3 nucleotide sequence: TGTGCCAGTACCGAGGGACAGGGCGGTGACACTGAAGCTTTCTTT. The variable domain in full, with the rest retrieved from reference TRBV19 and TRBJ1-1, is DGGITQSPKYLFRKEGQNVTLSCEQNLNHDAMYWYRQDPGQGLRLIYYSQIVNDFQKGDIAEGYSVSREKKESFPLTVTSAQKNPTAFYLCASTEGQGGDTEAFFGQGTRLTVV.

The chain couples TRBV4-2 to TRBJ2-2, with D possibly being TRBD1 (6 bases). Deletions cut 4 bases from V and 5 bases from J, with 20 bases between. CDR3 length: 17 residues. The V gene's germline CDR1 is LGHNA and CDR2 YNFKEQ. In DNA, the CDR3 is TGTGCCAGCAGCCCCCTACCCGCAGGGGCGAGGACCGGGGAGCTGTTTTTT. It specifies CASSPLPAGARTGELFF.